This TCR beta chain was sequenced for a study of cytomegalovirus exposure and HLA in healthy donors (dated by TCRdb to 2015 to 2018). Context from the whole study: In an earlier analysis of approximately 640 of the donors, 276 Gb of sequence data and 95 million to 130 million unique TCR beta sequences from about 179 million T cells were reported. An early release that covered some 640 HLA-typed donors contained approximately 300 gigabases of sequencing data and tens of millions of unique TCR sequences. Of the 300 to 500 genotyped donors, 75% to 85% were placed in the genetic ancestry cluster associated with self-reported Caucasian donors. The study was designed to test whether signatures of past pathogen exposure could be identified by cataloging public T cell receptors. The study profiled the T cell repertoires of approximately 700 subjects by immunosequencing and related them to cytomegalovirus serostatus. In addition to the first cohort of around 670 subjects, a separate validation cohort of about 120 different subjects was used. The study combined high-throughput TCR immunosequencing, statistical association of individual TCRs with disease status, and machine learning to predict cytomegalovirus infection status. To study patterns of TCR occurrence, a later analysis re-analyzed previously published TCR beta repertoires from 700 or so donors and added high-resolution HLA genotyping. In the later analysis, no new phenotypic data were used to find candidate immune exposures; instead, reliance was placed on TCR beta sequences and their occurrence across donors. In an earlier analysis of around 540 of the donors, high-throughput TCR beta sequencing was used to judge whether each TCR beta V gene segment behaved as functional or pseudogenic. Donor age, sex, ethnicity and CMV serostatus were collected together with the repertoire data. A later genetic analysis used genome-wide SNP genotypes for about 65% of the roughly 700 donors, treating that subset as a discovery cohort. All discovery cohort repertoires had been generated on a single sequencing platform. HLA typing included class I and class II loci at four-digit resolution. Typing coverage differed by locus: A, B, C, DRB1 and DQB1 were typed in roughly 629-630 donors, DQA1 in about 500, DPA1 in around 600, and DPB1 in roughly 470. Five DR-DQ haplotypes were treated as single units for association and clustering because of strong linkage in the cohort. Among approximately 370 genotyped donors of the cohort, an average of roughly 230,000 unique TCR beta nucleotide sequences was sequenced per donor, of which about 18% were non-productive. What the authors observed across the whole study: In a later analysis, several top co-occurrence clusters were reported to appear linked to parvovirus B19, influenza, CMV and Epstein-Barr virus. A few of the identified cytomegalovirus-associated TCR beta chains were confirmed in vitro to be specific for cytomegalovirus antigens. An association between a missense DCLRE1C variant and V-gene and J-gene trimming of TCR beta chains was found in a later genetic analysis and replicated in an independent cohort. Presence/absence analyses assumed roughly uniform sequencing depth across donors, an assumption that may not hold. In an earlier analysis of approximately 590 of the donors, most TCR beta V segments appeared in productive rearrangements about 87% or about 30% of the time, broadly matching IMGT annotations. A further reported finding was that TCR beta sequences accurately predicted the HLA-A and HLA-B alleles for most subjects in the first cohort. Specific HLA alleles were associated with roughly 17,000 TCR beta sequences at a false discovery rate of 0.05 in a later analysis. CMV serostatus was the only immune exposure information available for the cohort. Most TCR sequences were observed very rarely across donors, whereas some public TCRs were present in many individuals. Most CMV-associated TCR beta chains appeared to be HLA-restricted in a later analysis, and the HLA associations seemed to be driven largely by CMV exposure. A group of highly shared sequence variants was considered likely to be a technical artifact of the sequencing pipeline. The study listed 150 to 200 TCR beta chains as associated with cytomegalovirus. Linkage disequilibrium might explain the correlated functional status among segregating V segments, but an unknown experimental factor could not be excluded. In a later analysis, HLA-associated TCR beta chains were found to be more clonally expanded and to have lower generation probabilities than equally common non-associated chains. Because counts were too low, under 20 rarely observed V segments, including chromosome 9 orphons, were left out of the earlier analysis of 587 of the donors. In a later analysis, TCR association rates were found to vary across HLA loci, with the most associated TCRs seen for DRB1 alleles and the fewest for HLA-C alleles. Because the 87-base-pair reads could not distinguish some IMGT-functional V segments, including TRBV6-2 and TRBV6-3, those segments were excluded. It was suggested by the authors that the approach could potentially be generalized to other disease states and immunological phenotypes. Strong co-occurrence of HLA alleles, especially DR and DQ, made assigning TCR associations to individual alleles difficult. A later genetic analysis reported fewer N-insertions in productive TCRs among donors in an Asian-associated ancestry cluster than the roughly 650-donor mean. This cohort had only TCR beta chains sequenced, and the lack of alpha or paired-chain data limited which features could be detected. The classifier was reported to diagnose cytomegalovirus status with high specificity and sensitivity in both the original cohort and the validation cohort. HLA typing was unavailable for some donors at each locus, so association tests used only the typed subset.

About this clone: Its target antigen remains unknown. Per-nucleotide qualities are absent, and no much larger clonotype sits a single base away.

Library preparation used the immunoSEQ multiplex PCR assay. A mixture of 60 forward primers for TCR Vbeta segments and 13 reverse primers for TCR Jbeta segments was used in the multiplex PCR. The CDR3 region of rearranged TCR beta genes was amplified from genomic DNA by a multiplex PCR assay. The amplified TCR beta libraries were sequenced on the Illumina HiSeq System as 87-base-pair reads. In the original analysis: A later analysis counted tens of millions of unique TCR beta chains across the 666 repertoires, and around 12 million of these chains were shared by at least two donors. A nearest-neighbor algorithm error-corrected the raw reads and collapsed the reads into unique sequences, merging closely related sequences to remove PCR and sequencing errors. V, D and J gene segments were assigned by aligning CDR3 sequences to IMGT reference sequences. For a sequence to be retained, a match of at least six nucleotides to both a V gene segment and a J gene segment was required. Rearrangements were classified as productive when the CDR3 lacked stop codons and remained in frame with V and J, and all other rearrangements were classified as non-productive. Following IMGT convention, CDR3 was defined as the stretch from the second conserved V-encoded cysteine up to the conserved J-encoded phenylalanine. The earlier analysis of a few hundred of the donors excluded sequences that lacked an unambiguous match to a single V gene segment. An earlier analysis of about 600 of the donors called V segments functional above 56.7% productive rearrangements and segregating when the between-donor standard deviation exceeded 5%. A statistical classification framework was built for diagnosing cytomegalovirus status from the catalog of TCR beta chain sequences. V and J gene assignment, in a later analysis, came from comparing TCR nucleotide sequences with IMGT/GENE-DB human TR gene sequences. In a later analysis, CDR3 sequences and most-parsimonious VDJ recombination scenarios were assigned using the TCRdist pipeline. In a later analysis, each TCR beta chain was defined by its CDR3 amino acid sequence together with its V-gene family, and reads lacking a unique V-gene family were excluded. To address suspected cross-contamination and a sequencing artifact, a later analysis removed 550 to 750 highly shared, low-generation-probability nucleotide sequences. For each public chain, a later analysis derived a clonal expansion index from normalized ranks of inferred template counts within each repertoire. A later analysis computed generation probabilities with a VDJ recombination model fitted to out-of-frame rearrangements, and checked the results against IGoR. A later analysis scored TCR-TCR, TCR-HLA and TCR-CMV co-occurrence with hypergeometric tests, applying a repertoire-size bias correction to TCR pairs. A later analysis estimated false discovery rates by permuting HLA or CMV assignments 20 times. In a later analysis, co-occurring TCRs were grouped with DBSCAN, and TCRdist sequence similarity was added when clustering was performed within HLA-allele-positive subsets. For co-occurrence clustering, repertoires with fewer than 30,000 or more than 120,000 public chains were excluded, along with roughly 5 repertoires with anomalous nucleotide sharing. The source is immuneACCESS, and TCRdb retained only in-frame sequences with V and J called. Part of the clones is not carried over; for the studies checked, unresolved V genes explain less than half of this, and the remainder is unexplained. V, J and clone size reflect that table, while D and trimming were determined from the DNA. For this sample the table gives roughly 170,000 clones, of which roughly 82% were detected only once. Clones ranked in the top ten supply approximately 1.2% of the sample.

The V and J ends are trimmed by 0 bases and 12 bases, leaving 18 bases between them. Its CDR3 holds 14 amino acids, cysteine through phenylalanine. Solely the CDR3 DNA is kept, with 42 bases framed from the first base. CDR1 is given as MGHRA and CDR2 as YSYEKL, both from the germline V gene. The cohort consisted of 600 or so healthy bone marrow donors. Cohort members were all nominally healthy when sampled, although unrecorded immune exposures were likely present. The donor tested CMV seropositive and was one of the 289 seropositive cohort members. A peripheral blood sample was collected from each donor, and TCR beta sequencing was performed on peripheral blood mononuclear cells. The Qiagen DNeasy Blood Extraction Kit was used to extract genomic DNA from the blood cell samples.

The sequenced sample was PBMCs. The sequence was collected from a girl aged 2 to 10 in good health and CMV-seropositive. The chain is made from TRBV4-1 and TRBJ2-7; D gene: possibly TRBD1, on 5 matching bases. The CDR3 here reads CASSQEFDSRQWYF. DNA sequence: TGCGCCAGCAGCCAAGAATTCGACAGCCGTCAATGGTACTTC.